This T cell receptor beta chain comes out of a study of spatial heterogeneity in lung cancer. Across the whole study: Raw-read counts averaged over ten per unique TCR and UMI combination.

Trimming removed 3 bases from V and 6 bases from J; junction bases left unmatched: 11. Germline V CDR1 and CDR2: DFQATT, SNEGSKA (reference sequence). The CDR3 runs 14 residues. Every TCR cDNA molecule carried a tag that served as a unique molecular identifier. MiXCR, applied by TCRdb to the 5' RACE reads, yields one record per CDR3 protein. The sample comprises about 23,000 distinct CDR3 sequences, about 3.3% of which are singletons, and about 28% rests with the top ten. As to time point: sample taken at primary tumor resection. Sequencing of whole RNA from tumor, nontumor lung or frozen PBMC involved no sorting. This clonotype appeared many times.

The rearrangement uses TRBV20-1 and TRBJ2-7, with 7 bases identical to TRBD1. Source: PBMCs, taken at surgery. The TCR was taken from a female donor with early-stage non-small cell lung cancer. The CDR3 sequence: CSASPTGHQAEQYF. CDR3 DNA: TGCAGTGCTAGCCCGACAGGGCATCAGGCCGAGCAGTACTTC.